These 5 T cell receptor beta chains share one sample of origin, sequenced in a study of blood T cell repertoires in COVID-19. TCRdb's copy holds only in-frame clones and misses some; the assay was immunoSEQ multiplex PCR. Of over 120,000 clones detected, 80% to 85% appear once; the ten largest clones hold 4%. The sample taken for sequencing was peripheral blood. All receptors come from an older woman with acute or convalescent COVID-19.

This rearrangement joins TRBV5-6 to TRBJ2-7; the match to TRBD1 covers 10 bases. CDR1 is SGHDT and CDR2 is YYEEEE in the germline V gene. The CDR3 extends over 16 amino acids. Unmatched junction bases numbered 5, after V lost 1 base and J lost 1 base. DNA of the CDR3: TGTGCCAGCAGCTTGCTGCCGGGACAGGGGTCCTACGAGCAGTACTTC. Its protein is CASSLLPGQGSYEQYF.

The chain recombines TRBV3-1 (or the pseudogene TRBV3-2) with TRBJ2-7; 8 bases map to TRBD2. The CDR3 covers 14 residues. Germline CDR1 is LGHDT and CDR2 is YNNKEL (reference sequence). The ends lost 3 bases at V and 4 bases at J; junction bases unmatched: 5. CDR3 sequence (DNA): TGTGCCAGCAGCCAGGGACTAGGAGCTTACGAGCAGTACTTC. Protein product: CASSQGLGAYEQYF.

The chain is built from TRBV18 and TRBJ2-7, with 8 positions matching TRBD1. The CDR3 contains 15 residues. V lost 2 bases and J lost 3; bases outside the gene matches: 6. The V gene's germline CDR1 is KGHSH and CDR2 LQKENI. CDR3 protein: CASSPATGAYYEQYF. The CDR3, as DNA: TGTGCCAGCTCACCAGCGACAGGGGCTTACTACGAGCAGTACTTC.

The CDR3 DNA sequence: TGTGCCAGCAGCTTCCCGGGTTCCAAAAACATTCAGTACTTC. This sequence encodes CASSFPGSKNIQYF. The chain has TRBV5-4 and TRBJ2-4, with D unclear. Trimming pared 2 bases from V and 2 bases from J, leaving 8 bases between. This CDR3 spans 14 amino acids. CDR1 is SGHNT and CDR2 is YYREEE in the germline V gene (reference sequence).

This clone was counted a single time. In DNA, the CDR3 is TGTGCCAGCAGCTTCGGGACTAGCGTCCCGGTTGGGGAGACCCAGTACTTC. It specifies CASSFGTSVPVGETQYF. The chain links TRBV11-2 to TRBJ2-5, with 10 bases identical to TRBD2. J was trimmed by 5 bases and V by 3 bases; bases with no gene match: 12. CDR1 SGHAT and CDR2 FQNNGV come from the germline V gene. The CDR3 runs 17 residues.